The 5 T cell receptor beta chains presented below share a single source sample, sequenced in a study of shared clonotypes between healthy human individuals. Generated by immunoSEQ multiplex PCR, the TCRdb table keeps only in-frame clones and is missing some. The sample comprises over 400,000 clones, about 84% of which are singletons, and roughly 13% rests with the top ten. Sequenced sample: PBMCs. The receptors stem from a woman between 35 and 50 years old in good health. Some clones in this sample may be carry-over from other donors' samples.

This chain connects TRBV28 to TRBJ2-6; weak D call: TRBD1 (5 bases). V lost 6 bases and J lost 3, with 12 bases in between. Germline V gene data show CDR1 as MDHEN and CDR2 as SYDVKM. The CDR3 is 15 amino acids. The CDR3 coding sequence is TGTGCCAGCAGGCAACAGGTGCTTGGGGCCAACGTCCTGACTTTC. This translates into CASRQQVLGANVLTF. Using reference TRBV28 and TRBJ2-6 for the parts outside the CDR3, the full variable domain is DVKVTQSSRYLVKRTGEKVFLECVQDMDHENMFWYRQDPGLGLRLIYFSYDVKMKEKGDIPEGYSVSREKKERFSLILESASTNQTSMYLCASRQQVLGANVLTFGAGSRLTVL.

J is TRBJ2-1 and V is TRBV9; D call uncertain. The ends were cut back, 0 bases at V and 2 bases at J, with 12 bases in the middle. The length of the CDR3 is 16 residues. CDR1 is SGDLS, CDR2 YYNGEE, per germline. CDR3 region: CASSVAAEIPYNEQFF. The DNA for the CDR3 is TGTGCCAGCAGCGTAGCCGCAGAGATCCCCTACAATGAGCAGTTCTTC.

The chain carries TRBV7-8 and TRBJ2-7, with D tentatively TRBD1 or TRBD2 (5 bases each). This CDR3 region has 16 residues. Germline lookup yields CDR1 SGHVS and CDR2 FQNEAQ. The V end was cut by 1 base, the J end by 6 bases, with 19 bases between. The CDR3 protein is CASSLVPLEGAGEQYF. The CDR3 DNA sequence: TGTGCCAGCAGCTTAGTCCCCCTTGAAGGGGCGGGCGAGCAGTACTTC.

This clone was picked up one time. This chain uses TRBV7-2 with TRBJ2-3; no reliable D call. The CDR3 is made up of 12 amino acids. CDR1 is SGHTA, CDR2 FQGNSA, per germline. V dropped 5 bases and J dropped 6 bases, with 9 bases sitting between them. This CDR3 reads CASSLDWDTQYF. DNA of the CDR3: TGTGCCAGCAGCCTCGATTGGGATACGCAGTATTTT. Looking up the rest from reference TRBV7-2 and TRBJ2-3 gives the full variable domain: GAGVSQSPSNKVTEKGKDVELRCDPISGHTALYWYRQSLGQGLEFLIYFQGNSAPDKSGLPSDRFSAERTGGSVSTLTIQRTQQEDSAVYLCASSLDWDTQYFGPGTRLTVL.

The chain has TRBV19 and TRBJ2-1; D is possibly TRBD2 (6 bases). V lost 7 bases and J 7 bases, leaving 20 bases between the germline ends. Germline-derived CDR1 and CDR2 are LNHDA and SQIVND (reference sequence). The length of the CDR3 is 15 residues. CDR3 loop: CASTISGPRGNEQFF. The CDR3, as DNA: TGTGCCAGTACGATCAGCGGGCCCCGGGGGAATGAGCAGTTCTTC.